Reported below is one T cell receptor (beta chain). Its antigen is currently unknown. Germline CDR1 LNHDA, CDR2 SQIVND (reference sequence). The J segment lost 2 bases and the V segment lost 5 bases, leaving 6 bases of the junction unmatched. There are 15 residues in the CDR3. TCRdb's table, derived via immunoSEQ multiplex PCR, lists solely in-frame clones and lacks some. The sample has about 6,100 clones, roughly 73% seen once. This sample stems from a study of chemoradiotherapy in HPV16-positive cancers. Overall study findings and caveats: The functional HPV-specific definition rests on just a couple of HPV16-positive patients.

V is TRBV19 and J is TRBJ2-7, with 10 bases lining up with TRBD2. This clonotype was obtained from a human donor with HPV-associated anogenital cancer. The source material was tumor tissue, sampled from a patient who underwent chemoradiotherapy. The CDR3 nucleotides read TGTGCCAGTAGTTTAACTAGCGGGGCTACCTACGAGCAGTACTTC. It is translated as CASSLTSGATYEQYF.